This T cell receptor (beta chain) was recorded in a study of Ad26.COV2.S vaccination and SARS-CoV-2 variants. Whole-study context: The COV1001 Ad26.COV2.S trial arm included the donor. Administration of Ad26.COV2.S was intramuscular, either once or twice 56 days apart. Study conclusions and caveats: The study found similar non-spike TCR breadth in vaccine and placebo recipients.

Treatment noted: about 20 received Ad26.COV2.S at low or high dose, single or two shots; a few received placebo; per-sample allocation not given. At day 63 after the first vaccine or placebo injection, samples were drawn. Germline V gene sequence: CDR1 SGHRS, CDR2 YFSETQ. This CDR3 comprises 14 residues. The V end was cut by 1 base, the J end by 5 bases, with 9 bases between. A note on this clone: What it binds is unknown.

The repertoire was sequenced with immunoSEQ multiplex PCR; TCRdb's copy has only in-frame clones and lacks some. The sample contains about 350,000 clones, roughly 81% of which appear only once. This chain joins TRBV5-1 and TRBJ2-2; no definite D call. This sample comprised peripheral blood, obtained in a trial of Ad26.COV2.S vaccine versus placebo. The receptor was derived from a person between 18 and 65 years old who received the Ad26.COV2.S COVID-19 vaccine or a placebo. CDR3 in DNA: TGCGCCAGCAGCTTGAGGATGTGGACCGGGGAGCTGTTTTTT. Protein: CASSLRMWTGELFF.